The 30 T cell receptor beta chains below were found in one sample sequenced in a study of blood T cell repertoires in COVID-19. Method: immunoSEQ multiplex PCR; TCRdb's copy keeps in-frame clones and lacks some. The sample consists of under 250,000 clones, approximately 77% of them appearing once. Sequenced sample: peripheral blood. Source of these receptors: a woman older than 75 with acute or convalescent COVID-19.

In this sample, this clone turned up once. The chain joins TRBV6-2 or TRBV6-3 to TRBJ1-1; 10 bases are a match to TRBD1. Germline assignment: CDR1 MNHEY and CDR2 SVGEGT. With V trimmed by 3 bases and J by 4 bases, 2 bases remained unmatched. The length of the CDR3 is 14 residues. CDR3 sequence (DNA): TGTGCCAGCAGTTATCGGACAGGGGGCACTGAAGCTTTCTTT. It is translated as CASSYRTGGTEAFF.

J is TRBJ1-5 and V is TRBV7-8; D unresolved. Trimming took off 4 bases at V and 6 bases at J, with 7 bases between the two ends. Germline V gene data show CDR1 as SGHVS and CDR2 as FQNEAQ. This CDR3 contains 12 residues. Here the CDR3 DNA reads TGTGCCAGCAGCTCACGGAGTCAGCCCCAGCATTTT. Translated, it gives CASSSRSQPQHF.

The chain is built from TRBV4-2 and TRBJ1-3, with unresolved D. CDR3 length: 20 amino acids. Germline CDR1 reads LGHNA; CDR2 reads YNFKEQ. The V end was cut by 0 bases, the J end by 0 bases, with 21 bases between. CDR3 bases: TGTGCCAGCAGCCAAGAATTGTTAACCAGAGGAGGAACCTCTGGAAACACCATATATTTT. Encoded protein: CASSQELLTRGGTSGNTIYF.

CDR3 bases: TGTGCCAGCAGCTTAGTAACAGGGCGAGAGACAGATACGCAGTATTTT. The encoded protein is CASSLVTGRETDTQYF. This chain uses TRBV7-8 with TRBJ2-3; weak D call: TRBD1 (6 bases). From germline, CDR1 is SGHVS and CDR2 FQNEAQ. The length of the CDR3 is 16 residues. With 1 base removed from V and 3 bases from J, the gap between germline ends came to 14 bases.

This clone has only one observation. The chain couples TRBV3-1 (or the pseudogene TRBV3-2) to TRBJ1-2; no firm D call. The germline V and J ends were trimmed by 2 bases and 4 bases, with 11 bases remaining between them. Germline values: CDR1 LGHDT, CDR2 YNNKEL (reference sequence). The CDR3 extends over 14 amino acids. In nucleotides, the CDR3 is TGTGCCAGCAGCCAACGGAGTCCGATCTATGGCTACACCTTC. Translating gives CASSQRSPIYGYTF.

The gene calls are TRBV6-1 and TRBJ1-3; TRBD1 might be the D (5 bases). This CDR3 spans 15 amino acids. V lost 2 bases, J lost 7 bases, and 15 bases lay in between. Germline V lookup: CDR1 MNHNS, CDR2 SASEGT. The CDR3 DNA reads TGTGCCAGCAGTGAAACGGGGGATACTTTCAACACCATATATTTT. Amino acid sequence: CASSETGDTFNTIYF.

As DNA, the CDR3 is TGTGCCAGCAGCTTGTTGGCAGGGGCCCCGTCTGACTATGGCTACACCTTC. Its translation: CASSLLAGAPSDYGYTF. This chain uses TRBV5-5 with TRBJ1-2, with a possible D match to TRBD1 (6 bases). The V gene's germline CDR1 is SGHKS and CDR2 YYEKEE (reference sequence). The CDR3 is 17 residues long. V dropped 1 base and J dropped 3 bases, with 19 bases sitting between them.

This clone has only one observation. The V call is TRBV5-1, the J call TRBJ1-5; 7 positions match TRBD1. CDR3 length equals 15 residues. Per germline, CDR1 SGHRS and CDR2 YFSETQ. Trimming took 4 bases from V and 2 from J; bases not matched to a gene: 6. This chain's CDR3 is CASSVRGEGNQPQHF. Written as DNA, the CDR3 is TGCGCCAGCAGCGTCAGGGGGGAAGGCAATCAGCCCCAGCATTTT.

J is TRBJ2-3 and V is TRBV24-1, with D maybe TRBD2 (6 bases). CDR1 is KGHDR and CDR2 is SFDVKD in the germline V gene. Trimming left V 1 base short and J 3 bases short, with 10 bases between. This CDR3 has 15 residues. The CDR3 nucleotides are TGTGCCACCAGTGATTTCACGGCGGGGACAGATACGCAGTATTTT. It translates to CATSDFTAGTDTQYF.

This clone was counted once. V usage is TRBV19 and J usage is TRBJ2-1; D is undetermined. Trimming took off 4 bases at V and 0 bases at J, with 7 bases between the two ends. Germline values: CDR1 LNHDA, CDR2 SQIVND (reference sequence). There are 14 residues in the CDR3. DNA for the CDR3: TGTGCCAGTAGTACACTACTCTCCTACAATGAGCAGTTCTTC. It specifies CASSTLLSYNEQFF.

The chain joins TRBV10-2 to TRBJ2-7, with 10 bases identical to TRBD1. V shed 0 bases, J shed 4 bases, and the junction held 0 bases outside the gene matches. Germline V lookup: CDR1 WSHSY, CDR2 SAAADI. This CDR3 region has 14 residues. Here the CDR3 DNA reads TGCGCCAGCAGTGAGTCGGGACAGGGGTACGAGCAGTACTTC. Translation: CASSESGQGYEQYF.

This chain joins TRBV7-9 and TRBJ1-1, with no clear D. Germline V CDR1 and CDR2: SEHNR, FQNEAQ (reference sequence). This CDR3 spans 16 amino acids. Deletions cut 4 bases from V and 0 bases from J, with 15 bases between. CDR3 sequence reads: CASSSPERGMNTEAFF. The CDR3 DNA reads TGTGCCAGCAGCTCTCCTGAAAGAGGGATGAACACTGAAGCTTTCTTT.

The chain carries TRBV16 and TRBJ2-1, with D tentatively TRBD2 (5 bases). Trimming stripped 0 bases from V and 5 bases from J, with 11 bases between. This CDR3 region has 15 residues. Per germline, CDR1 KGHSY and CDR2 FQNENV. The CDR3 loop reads CASSQSSGPNNEQFF. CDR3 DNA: TGTGCCAGCAGCCAATCCAGCGGTCCAAACAATGAGCAGTTCTTC.

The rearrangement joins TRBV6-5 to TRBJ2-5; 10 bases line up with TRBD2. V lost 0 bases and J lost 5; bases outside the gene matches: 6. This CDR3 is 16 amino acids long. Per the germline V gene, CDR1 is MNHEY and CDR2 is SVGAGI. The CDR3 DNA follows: TGTGCCAGCAGTTACTCTAGAAGGACTAGCGGTGAGACCCAGTACTTC. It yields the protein CASSYSRRTSGETQYF.

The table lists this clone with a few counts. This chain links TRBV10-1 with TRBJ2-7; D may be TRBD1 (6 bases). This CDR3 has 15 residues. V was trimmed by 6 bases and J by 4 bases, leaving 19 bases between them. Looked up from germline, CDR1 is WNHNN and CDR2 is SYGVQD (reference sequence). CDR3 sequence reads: CASRGPQGTMYEQYF. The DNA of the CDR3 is TGCGCCAGCAGGGGGCCACAGGGAACCATGTACGAGCAGTACTTC.

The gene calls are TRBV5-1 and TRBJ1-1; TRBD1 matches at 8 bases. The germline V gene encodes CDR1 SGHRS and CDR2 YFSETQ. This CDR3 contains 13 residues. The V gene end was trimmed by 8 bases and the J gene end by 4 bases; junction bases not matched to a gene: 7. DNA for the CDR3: TGCGCCAGTGCCGGACAGGGCGTCACTGAAGCTTTCTTT. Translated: CASAGQGVTEAFF.

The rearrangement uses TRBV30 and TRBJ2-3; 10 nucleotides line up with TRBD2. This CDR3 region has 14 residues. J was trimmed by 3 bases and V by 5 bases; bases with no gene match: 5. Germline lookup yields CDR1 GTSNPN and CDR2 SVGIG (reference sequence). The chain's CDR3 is CAWRGLAATDTQYF. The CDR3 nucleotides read TGTGCCTGGCGTGGACTAGCGGCTACAGATACGCAGTATTTT.

The chain's CDR3 is CASSPMTGARGEAFF. CDR3 nucleotides: TGTGCCAGCAGCCCGATGACAGGGGCGAGGGGTGAAGCTTTCTTT. The V and J genes are TRBV11-2 and TRBJ1-1, with TRBD1 matching 8 bases. CDR1 and CDR2 from the germline V gene are SGHAT and FQNNGV. This CDR3 has 15 residues. V shed 5 bases, J shed 7 bases, and the junction held 12 bases outside the gene matches. The complete variable domain, with remaining parts taken from reference TRBV11-2 and TRBJ1-1, reads EAGVAQSPRYKIIEKRQSVAFWCNPISGHATLYWYQQILGQGPKLLIQFQNNGVVDDSQLPKDRFSAERLKGVDSTLKIQPAKLEDSAVYLCASSPMTGARGEAFFGQGTRLTVV.

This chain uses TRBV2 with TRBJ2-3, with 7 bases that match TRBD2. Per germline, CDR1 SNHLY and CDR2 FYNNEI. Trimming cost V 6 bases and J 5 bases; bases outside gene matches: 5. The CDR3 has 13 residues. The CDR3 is CASRTGGGDTQYF. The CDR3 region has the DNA TGTGCCAGCAGGACCGGCGGGGGAGATACGCAGTATTTT. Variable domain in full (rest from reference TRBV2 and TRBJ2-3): EPEVTQTPSHQVTQMGQEVILRCVPISNHLYFYWYRQILGQKVEFLVSFYNNEISEKSEIFDDQFSVERPDGSNFTLKIRSTKLEDSAMYFCASRTGGGDTQYFGPGTRLTVL.

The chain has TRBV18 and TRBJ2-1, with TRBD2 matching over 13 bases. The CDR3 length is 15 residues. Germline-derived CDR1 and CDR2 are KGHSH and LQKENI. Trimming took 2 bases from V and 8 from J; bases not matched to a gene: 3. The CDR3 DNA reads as TGTGCCAGCTCACCAGGACTAGCGGGGGCCTATGAGCAGTTCTTC. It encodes CASSPGLAGAYEQFF.

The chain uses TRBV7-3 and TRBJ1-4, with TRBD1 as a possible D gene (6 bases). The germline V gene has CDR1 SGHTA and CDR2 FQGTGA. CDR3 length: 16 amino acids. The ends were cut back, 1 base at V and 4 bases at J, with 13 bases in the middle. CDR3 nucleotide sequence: TGTGCCAGCAGCTTAAGGGGTGGGACAAATAATGAAAAACTGTTTTTT. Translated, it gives CASSLRGGTNNEKLFF.

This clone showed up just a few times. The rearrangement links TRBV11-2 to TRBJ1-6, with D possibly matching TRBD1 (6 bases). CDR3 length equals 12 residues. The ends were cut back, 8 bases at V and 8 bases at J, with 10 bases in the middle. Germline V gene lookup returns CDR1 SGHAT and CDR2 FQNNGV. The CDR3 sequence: CASAGDHSPLHF. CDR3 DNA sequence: TGTGCCAGCGCAGGGGACCATTCACCCCTCCACTTT.

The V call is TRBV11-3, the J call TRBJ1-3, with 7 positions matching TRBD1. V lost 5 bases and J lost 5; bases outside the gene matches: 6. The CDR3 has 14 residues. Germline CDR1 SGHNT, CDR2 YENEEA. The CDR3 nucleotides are TGTGCCAGCAGCAACCCGGGACAGAGAAACACCATATATTTT. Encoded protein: CASSNPGQRNTIYF. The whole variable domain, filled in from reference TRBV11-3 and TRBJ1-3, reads EAGVVQSPRYKIIEKKQPVAFWCNPISGHNTLYWYLQNLGQGPELLIRYENEEAVDDSQLPKDRFSAERLKGVDSTLKIQPAELGDSAVYLCASSNPGQRNTIYFGEGSWLTVV.

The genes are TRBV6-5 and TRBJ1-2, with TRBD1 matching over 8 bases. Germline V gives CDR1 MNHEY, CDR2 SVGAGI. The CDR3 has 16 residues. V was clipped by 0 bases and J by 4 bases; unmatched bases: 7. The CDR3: CASSYSIGTGPYGYTF. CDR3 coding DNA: TGTGCCAGCAGTTACTCGATTGGGACAGGTCCCTATGGCTACACCTTC.

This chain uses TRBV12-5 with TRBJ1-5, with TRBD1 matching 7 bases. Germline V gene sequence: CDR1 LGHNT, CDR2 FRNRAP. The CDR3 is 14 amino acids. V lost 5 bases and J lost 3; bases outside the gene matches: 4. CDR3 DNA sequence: TGTGCTAGTGGTCCGGACAGGCACAATCAGCCCCAGCATTTT. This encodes CASGPDRHNQPQHF.

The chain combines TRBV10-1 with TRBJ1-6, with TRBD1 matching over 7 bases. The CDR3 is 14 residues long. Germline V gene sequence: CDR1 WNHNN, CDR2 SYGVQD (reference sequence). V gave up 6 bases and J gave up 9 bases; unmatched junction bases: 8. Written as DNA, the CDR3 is TGCGCCAGCAGAGCCCGGGACAGAATTTCACCCCTCCACTTT. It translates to CASRARDRISPLHF.

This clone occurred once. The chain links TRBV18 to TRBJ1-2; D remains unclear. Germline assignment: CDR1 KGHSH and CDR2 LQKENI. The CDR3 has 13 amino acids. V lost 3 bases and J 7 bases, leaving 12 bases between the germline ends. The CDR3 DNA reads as TGTGCCAGCTCACCTTCGGGGTTTGTTGGCTACACCTTC. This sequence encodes CASSPSGFVGYTF.

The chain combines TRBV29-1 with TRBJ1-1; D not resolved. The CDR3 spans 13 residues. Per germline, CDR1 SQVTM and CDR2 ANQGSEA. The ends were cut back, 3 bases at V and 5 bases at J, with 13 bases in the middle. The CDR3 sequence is CSVEEGMGTEAFF. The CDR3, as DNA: TGCAGCGTTGAGGAGGGAATGGGAACTGAAGCTTTCTTT. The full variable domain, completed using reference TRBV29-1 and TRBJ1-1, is SAVISQKPSRDICQRGTSLTIQCQVDSQVTMMFWYRQQPGQSLTLIATANQGSEATYESGFVIDKFPISRPNLTFSTLTVSNMSPEDSSIYLCSVEEGMGTEAFFGQGTRLTVV.

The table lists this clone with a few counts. In nucleotides, the CDR3 is TGTGCCAGTAGTACCAGGGATGGGGCGTACGAGCAGTACTTC. Its translation is CASSTRDGAYEQYF. This chain uses TRBV19 with TRBJ2-7; a possible D gene is TRBD1 (5 bases). Trimming cost V 4 bases and J 4 bases, with 14 bases left between them. CDR1 is LNHDA and CDR2 is SQIVND in the germline V gene (reference sequence). The CDR3 runs to 14 residues. The full variable domain, in which reference TRBV19 and TRBJ2-7 provide the parts outside the CDR3, is DGGITQSPKYLFRKEGQNVTLSCEQNLNHDAMYWYRQDPGQGLRLIYYSQIVNDFQKGDIAEGYSVSREKKESFPLTVTSAQKNPTAFYLCASSTRDGAYEQYFGPGTRLTVT.

CDR3 loop: CASSFSTSRVDEQFF. CDR3 coding DNA: TGTGCCAGCAGCTTTTCGACTAGCAGGGTCGATGAGCAGTTCTTC. The rearrangement uses TRBV7-8 and TRBJ2-1; 7 positions match TRBD2. CDR3 length: 15 amino acids. CDR1 is SGHVS, CDR2 FQNEAQ, per germline. After removal of 3 bases from V and 8 bases from J, the junction contained 10 bases not matched to a gene.